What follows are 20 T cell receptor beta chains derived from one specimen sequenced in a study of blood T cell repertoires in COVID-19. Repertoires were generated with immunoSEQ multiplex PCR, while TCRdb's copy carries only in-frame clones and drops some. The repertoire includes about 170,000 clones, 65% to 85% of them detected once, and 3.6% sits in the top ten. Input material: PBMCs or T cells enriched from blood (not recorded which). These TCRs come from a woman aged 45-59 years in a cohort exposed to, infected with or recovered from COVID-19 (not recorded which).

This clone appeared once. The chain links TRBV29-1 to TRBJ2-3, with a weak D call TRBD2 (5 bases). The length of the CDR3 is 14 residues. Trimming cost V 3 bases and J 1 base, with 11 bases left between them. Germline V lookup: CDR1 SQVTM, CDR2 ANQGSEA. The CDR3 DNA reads TGCAGCGTTGACAATCGGGGAGGCACAGATACGCAGTATTTT. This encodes CSVDNRGGTDTQYF.

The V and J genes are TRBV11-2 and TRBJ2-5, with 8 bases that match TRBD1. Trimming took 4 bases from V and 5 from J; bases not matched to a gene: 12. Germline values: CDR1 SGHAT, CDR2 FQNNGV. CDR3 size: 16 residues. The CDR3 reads CASSSSGGGVEETQYF. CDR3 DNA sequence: TGTGCCAGCAGCTCCTCAGGGGGCGGGGTGGAGGAGACCCAGTACTTC.

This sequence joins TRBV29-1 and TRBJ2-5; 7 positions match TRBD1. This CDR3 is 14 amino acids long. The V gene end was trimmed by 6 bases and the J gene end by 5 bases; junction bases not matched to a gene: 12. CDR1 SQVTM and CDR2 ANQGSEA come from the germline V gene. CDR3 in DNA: TGCAGCGTCGCCGGGACAGATACCGGGGAGACCCAGTACTTC. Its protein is CSVAGTDTGETQYF.

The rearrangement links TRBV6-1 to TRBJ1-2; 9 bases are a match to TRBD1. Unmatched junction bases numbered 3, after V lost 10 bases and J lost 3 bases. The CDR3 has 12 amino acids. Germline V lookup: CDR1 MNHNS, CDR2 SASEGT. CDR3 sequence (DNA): TGTGCCACTACAGGGGGCGACTATGGCTACACCTTC. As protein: CATTGGDYGYTF.

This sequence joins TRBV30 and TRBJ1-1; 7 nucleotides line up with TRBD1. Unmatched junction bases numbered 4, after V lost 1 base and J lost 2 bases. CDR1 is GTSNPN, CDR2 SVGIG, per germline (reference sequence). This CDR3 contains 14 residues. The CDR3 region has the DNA TGTGCCTGGAGTGCGGGACAGACTAACACTGAAGCTTTCTTT. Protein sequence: CAWSAGQTNTEAFF.

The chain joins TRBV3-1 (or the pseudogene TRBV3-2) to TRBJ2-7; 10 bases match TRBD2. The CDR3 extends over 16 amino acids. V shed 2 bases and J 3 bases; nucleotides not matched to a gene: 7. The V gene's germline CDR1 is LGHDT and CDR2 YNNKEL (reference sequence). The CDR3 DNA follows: TGTGCCAGCAGCCAACAGACTAGCGGGTTCAGCTACGAGCAGTACTTC. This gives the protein CASSQQTSGFSYEQYF.

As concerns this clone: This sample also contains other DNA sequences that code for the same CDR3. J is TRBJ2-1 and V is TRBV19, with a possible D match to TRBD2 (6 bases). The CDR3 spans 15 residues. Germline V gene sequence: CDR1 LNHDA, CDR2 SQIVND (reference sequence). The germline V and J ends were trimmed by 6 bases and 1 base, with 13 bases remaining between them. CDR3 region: CASRTSGPSYNEQFF. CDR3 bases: TGTGCCAGTAGAACCAGCGGGCCATCCTACAATGAGCAGTTCTTC. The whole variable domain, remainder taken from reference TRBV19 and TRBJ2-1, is DGGITQSPKYLFRKEGQNVTLSCEQNLNHDAMYWYRQDPGQGLRLIYYSQIVNDFQKGDIAEGYSVSREKKESFPLTVTSAQKNPTAFYLCASRTSGPSYNEQFFGPGTRLTVL.

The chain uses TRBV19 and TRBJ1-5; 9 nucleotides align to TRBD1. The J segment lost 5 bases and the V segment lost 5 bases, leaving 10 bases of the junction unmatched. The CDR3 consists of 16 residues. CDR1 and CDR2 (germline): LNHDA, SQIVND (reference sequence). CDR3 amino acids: CASSAPDRGVHQPQHF. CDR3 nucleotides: TGTGCCAGTAGTGCACCGGACAGGGGTGTCCATCAGCCCCAGCATTTT.

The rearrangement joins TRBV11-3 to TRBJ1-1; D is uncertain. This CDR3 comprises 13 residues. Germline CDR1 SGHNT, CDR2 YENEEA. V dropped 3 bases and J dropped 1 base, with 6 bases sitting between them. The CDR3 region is CASSLEQNTEAFF. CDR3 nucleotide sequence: TGTGCCAGCAGCTTGGAGCAGAACACTGAAGCTTTCTTT.

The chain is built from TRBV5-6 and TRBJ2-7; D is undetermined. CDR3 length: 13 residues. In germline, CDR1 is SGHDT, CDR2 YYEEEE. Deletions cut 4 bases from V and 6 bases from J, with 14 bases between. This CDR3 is CASSPDTAAEQYF. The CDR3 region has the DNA TGTGCCAGCAGCCCAGACACGGCCGCCGAGCAGTACTTC.

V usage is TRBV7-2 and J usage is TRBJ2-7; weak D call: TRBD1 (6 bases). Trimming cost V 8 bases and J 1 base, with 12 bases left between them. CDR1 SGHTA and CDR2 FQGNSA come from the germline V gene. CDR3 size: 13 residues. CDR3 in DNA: TGTGCCAGCGCACAGGGACCATCCTACGAGCAGTACTTC. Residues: CASAQGPSYEQYF.

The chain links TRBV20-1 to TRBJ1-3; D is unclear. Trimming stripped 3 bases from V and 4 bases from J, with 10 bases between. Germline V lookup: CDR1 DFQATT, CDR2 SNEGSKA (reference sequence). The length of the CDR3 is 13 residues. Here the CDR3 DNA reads TGCAGTGCTAGTCTTTTACGGGGAAACACCATATATTTT. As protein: CSASLLRGNTIYF.

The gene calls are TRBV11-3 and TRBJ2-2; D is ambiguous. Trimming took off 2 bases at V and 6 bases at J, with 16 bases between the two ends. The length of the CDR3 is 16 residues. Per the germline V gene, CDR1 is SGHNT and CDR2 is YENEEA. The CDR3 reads CASSLSTNPASGELFF. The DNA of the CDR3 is TGTGCCAGCAGCTTATCTACTAACCCGGCGTCCGGGGAGCTGTTTTTT.

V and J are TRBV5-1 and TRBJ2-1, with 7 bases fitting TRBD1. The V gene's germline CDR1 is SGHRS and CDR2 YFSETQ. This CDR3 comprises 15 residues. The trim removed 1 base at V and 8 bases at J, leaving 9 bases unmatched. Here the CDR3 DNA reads TGCGCCAGCAGCTTGACAGGGGAAATTTTCTATGAGCAGTTCTTC. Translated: CASSLTGEIFYEQFF.

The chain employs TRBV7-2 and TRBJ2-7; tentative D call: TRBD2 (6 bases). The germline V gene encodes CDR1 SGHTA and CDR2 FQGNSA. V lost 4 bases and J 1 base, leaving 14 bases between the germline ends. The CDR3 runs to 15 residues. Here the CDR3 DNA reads TGTGCCAGCAGCTATTACGCGGGACTGTCCTACGAGCAGTACTTC. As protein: CASSYYAGLSYEQYF.

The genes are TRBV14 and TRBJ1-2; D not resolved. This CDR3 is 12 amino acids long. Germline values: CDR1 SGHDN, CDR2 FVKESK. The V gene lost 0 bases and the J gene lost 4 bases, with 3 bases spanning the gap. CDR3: CASSQDLYGYTF. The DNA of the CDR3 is TGTGCCAGCAGCCAAGATCTCTATGGCTACACCTTC.

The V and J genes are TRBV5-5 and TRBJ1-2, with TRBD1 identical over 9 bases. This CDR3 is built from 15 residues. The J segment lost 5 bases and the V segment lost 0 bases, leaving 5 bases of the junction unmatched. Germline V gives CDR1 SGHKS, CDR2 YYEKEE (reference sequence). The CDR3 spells CASSLDPQGAYGYTF. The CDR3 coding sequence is TGTGCCAGCAGCTTGGATCCACAGGGGGCTTATGGCTACACCTTC.

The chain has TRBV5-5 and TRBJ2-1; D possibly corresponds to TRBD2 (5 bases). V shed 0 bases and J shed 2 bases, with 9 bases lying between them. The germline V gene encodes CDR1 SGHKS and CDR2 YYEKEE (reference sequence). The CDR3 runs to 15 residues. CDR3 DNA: TGTGCCAGCAGCTTGGATTCGGGAACCTACAATGAGCAGTTCTTC. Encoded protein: CASSLDSGTYNEQFF.

CDR3 in DNA: TGCGCCAGCAGCTTGACCGGGATAAAGTCATTCGGAAACACCATATATTTT. Protein product: CASSLTGIKSFGNTIYF. The V call is TRBV5-1, the J call TRBJ1-3; D remains unclear. The germline V gene has CDR1 SGHRS and CDR2 YFSETQ. The CDR3 covers 17 residues. The ends were cut back, 1 base at V and 4 bases at J, with 18 bases in the middle. Complete variable domain (other parts from reference TRBV5-1 and TRBJ1-3): KAGVTQTPRYLIKTRGQQVTLSCSPISGHRSVSWYQQTPGQGLQFLFEYFSETQRNKGNFPGRFSGRQFSNSRSEMNVSTLELGDSALYLCASSLTGIKSFGNTIYFGEGSWLTVV.

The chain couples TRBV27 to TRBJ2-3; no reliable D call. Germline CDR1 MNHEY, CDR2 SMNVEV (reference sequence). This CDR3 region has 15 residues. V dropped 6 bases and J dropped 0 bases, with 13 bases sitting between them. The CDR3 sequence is CASSQSPGSTDTQYF. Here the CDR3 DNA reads TGTGCCAGCAGCCAAAGCCCAGGAAGCACAGATACGCAGTATTTT.